The next 27 T cell receptor beta chains were all read from a single sample in a study of OX40 agonist ivuxolimab in advanced cancers. Using immunoSEQ multiplex PCR, the repertoire was profiled, and TCRdb retains in-frame clones only, with some absent. The sample yields roughly 51,000 clones, approximately 90% seen once. The sequenced sample was CD4+ or CD8+ T cells sorted from blood, obtained in a trial of the OX40 agonist ivuxolimab. Every receptor here comes from an adult with an advanced solid tumor such as melanoma, head and neck, liver or kidney cancer.

This clone was recorded only once. This chain joins TRBV6-5 and TRBJ1-3; unclear D gene. CDR3 length: 15 amino acids. The V gene lost 0 bases and the J gene lost 0 bases, with 6 bases spanning the gap. Germline V gives CDR1 MNHEY, CDR2 SVGAGI. In nucleotides, the CDR3 is TGTGCCAGCAGTTACTCTACCGGCTCTGGAAACACCATATATTTT. Its protein is CASSYSTGSGNTIYF.

This sequence joins TRBV7-9 and TRBJ2-2; D is unclear. The CDR3 is 14 amino acids. Germline V gene sequence: CDR1 SEHNR, CDR2 FQNEAQ (reference sequence). The V end was cut by 1 base, the J end by 4 bases, with 7 bases between. The chain's CDR3 is CASSLEASTGELFF. For the CDR3, the DNA is TGTGCCAGCAGCTTAGAGGCGAGCACCGGGGAGCTGTTTTTT.

This clone came up a few times. V is TRBV10-1 and J is TRBJ2-5; no reliable D call. Germline V gene lookup returns CDR1 WNHNN and CDR2 SYGVQD (reference sequence). This CDR3 region has 13 residues. The V end was cut by 2 bases, the J end by 10 bases, with 14 bases between. The CDR3 nucleotides read TGCGCCAGCAGTGAGACCGCAGGAGCCCACCAGTACTTC. Translating gives CASSETAGAHQYF.

This clone is a singleton in its sample. The gene calls are TRBV5-1 and TRBJ2-2, with 10 bases lining up with TRBD1. This CDR3 region has 21 residues. V was clipped by 3 bases and J by 2 bases; unmatched bases: 19. CDR1 is SGHRS and CDR2 is YFSETQ in the germline V gene. CDR3 nucleotide sequence: TGCGCCAGCAGCTCCCCGGGACAGGGGAAGGACGGGGGTTCCAACACCGGGGAGCTGTTTTTT. Its protein product is CASSSPGQGKDGGSNTGELFF.

V gene TRBV2 combines with J gene TRBJ2-5; 10 bases are a match to TRBD2. This CDR3 spans 19 amino acids. Germline V lookup: CDR1 SNHLY, CDR2 FYNNEI. The ends lost 2 bases at V and 1 base at J; junction bases unmatched: 13. The CDR3 DNA reads TGTGCCAGCAGTGAACCACCTTTTACTAGCGGGAACGTCCAAGAGACCCAGTACTTC. It specifies CASSEPPFTSGNVQETQYF.

The rearrangement uses TRBV5-5 and TRBJ2-7, with TRBD1 as a possible D gene (8 bases). The germline V gene has CDR1 SGHKS and CDR2 YYEKEE (reference sequence). The CDR3 is 15 amino acids. Between the trimmed V and J ends, which lost 7 bases and 3 bases, there was a span of 20 bases. The DNA of the CDR3 is TGTGCCAGCCTAGACAGGGGAGGGCATCTCTACGAGCAGTACTTC. Its protein product is CASLDRGGHLYEQYF.

This clone was recorded only once. The chain uses TRBV6-1 and TRBJ1-5; TRBD1 matches at 9 bases. Germline CDR1 and CDR2: MNHNS and SASEGT. J was trimmed by 3 bases and V by 5 bases; bases with no gene match: 5. The CDR3 contains 15 residues. CDR3 in DNA: TGTGCCAGCAGTTTCGACAGGGGGAACAATCAGCCCCAGCATTTT. This sequence encodes CASSFDRGNNQPQHF.

The CDR3 DNA reads as TGTGCCAGTAGTCGGGAAAGCAATCAGCCCCAGCATTTT. It yields the protein CASSRESNQPQHF. The rearrangement links TRBV19 to TRBJ1-5; unclear D gene. The V gene lost 5 bases and the J gene lost 1 base, with 6 bases spanning the gap. CDR1 LNHDA and CDR2 SQIVND come from the germline V gene (reference sequence). This CDR3 has 13 residues.

V usage is TRBV5-1 and J usage is TRBJ1-1; TRBD1 might be the D (5 bases). The V end was cut by 5 bases, the J end by 0 bases, with 11 bases between. The CDR3 contains 14 residues. Germline CDR1 and CDR2: SGHRS and YFSETQ. The CDR3 spells CASRVGTVNTEAFF. CDR3 sequence (DNA): TGCGCCAGCAGAGTCGGGACGGTGAACACTGAAGCTTTCTTT.

As DNA, the CDR3 is TGTGCCAGCAGCCCGGACAGGCCAACGGAGACCCAGTACTTC. It specifies CASSPDRPTETQYF. The rearrangement links TRBV5-4 to TRBJ2-5, with TRBD1 identical over 7 bases. J gave up 5 bases and V 4 bases, and 8 bases lay outside the gene matches. Germline V gene lookup returns CDR1 SGHNT and CDR2 YYREEE (reference sequence). This CDR3 has 14 amino acids.

This clone was counted between two and nine times. The chain carries TRBV6-1 and TRBJ2-2; 8 positions agree with TRBD2. Per germline, CDR1 MNHNS and CDR2 SASEGT. This CDR3 is built from 18 residues. V lost 4 bases and J lost 0; bases outside the gene matches: 10. CDR3 DNA: TGTGCCAGCAGTGCCCGAGTTTCGACTAGCGCGAACACCGGGGAGCTGTTTTTT. Amino acid sequence: CASSARVSTSANTGELFF.

This chain's CDR3 is CASRPHMGPRSSYEQYF. In DNA form, the CDR3 reads TGTGCCAGCAGGCCCCACATGGGACCGAGGAGCTCCTACGAGCAGTACTTC. V gene TRBV11-2 combines with J gene TRBJ2-7; D tentatively reads TRBD1 or TRBD2 (5 bases each). From germline, CDR1 is SGHAT and CDR2 FQNNGV. This CDR3 is 17 amino acids long. The V and J ends lost 6 bases and 0 bases respectively, with 21 bases between them.

The rearrangement joins TRBV9 to TRBJ2-2, with 10 bases identical to TRBD2. Germline lookup yields CDR1 SGDLS and CDR2 YYNGEE. Trimming removed 0 bases from V and 7 bases from J; junction bases left unmatched: 6. The CDR3 is made up of 16 amino acids. As DNA, the CDR3 is TGTGCCAGCAGCGTAGCTCAGCGGGGGGGCGTCGGGGAGCTGTTTTTT. The encoded protein is CASSVAQRGGVGELFF.

The CDR3 sequence: CASTFLGETQYF. The CDR3 nucleotides read TGTGCCAGCACCTTTCTTGGGGAGACCCAGTACTTC. This sequence joins TRBV7-2 and TRBJ2-5; unclear D gene. Trimming shortened V by 7 bases and J by 5 bases, and 11 bases separated the two germline ends. The germline gives CDR1 SGHTA, CDR2 FQGNSA. The CDR3 totals 12 residues.

V and J are TRBV23-1 and TRBJ2-5, with D hard to call. TRBV23-1 is designated an ORF whose function remains uncertain. The germline V and J ends were trimmed by 2 bases and 3 bases, with 1 base remaining between them. The CDR3 contains 11 residues. The CDR3 nucleotides are TGCGCCAGCAGTCAAAAAGAGACCCAGTACTTC. The encoded protein is CASSQKETQYF.

The chain is built from TRBV18 and TRBJ1-4; weak D call: TRBD1 (5 bases). Germline V gene lookup returns CDR1 KGHSH and CDR2 LQKENI. Trimming shortened V by 6 bases and J by 0 bases, and 11 bases separated the two germline ends. The CDR3 is 15 residues long. CDR3 sequence (DNA): TGTGCCAGCTCCCTCGACAGCGCAACTAATGAAAAACTGTTTTTT. It yields the protein CASSLDSATNEKLFF.

The rearrangement joins TRBV5-6 to TRBJ2-7; 9 bases match TRBD1. J gave up 5 bases and V 3 bases, and 12 bases lay outside the gene matches. CDR1 is SGHDT and CDR2 is YYEEEE in the germline V gene. There are 16 residues in the CDR3. The CDR3 sequence: CASSWGQGTSENEQYF. The CDR3 region has the DNA TGTGCCAGCAGCTGGGGACAGGGAACAAGCGAGAACGAGCAGTACTTC.

V is TRBV2 and J is TRBJ1-5; D remains unclear. The CDR3 has 14 residues. Looked up from germline, CDR1 is SNHLY and CDR2 is FYNNEI. Trimming took 2 bases from V and 6 from J, leaving 11 bases between them. The CDR3 sequence is CASSEMAGSQPQHF. The CDR3, as DNA: TGTGCCAGCAGTGAAATGGCGGGGAGTCAGCCCCAGCATTTT.

This clone occurred once. The rearrangement links TRBV11-3 to TRBJ2-3; D remains unclear. Looked up from germline, CDR1 is SGHNT and CDR2 is YENEEA. The ends were cut back, 1 base at V and 0 bases at J, with 8 bases in the middle. The CDR3 length is 15 residues. CDR3 sequence reads: CASSLGALSTDTQYF. The CDR3 bases are TGTGCCAGCAGCTTAGGAGCGCTTAGCACAGATACGCAGTATTTT.

V and J are TRBV15 and TRBJ1-1; D unresolved. V gave up 2 bases and J gave up 6 bases, with 13 bases separating them. The germline CDR1 and CDR2 sequences are LNHNV and YYDKDF (reference sequence). The CDR3 has 14 amino acids. DNA of the CDR3: TGTGCCACCAGCAGACCCGATAGAGGGCCTGAAGCTTTCTTT. Residues: CATSRPDRGPEAFF.

V and J are TRBV21-1 and TRBJ2-3; TRBD2 was called by the table and not checked on the DNA. TRBV21-1 is deemed a pseudogene. The CDR3 is 16 amino acids. As DNA, the CDR3 is TGTGCCAGCACCTTAAGGTGGCGGCAGTACACAGATACGCAGTATTTT. Protein: CASTLRWRQYTDTQYF.

This sequence joins TRBV11-2 and TRBJ2-7, with D hard to call. The CDR3 consists of 10 residues. The germline V and J ends were trimmed by 11 bases and 5 bases, with 10 bases remaining between them. The germline V gene encodes CDR1 SGHAT and CDR2 FQNNGV. The CDR3 DNA follows: TGTGCCGTGGGGTCCCACGAGCAGTACTTC. As protein: CAVGSHEQYF. Filled out from reference TRBV11-2 and TRBJ2-7, the complete variable domain reads EAGVAQSPRYKIIEKRQSVAFWCNPISGHATLYWYQQILGQGPKLLIQFQNNGVVDDSQLPKDRFSAERLKGVDSTLKIQPAKLEDSAVYLCAVGSHEQYFGPGTRLTVT.

This chain's CDR3 is CASSSSTDTQYF. In nucleotides, the CDR3 is TGCGCCAGCAGCTCTAGCACAGATACGCAGTATTTT. This chain links TRBV5-1 with TRBJ2-3; D unresolved. The CDR3 totals 12 residues. Germline CDR1 reads SGHRS; CDR2 reads YFSETQ. Trimming removed 3 bases from V and 0 bases from J, with 2 bases in between.

This clone was found a few times. The chain is built from TRBV29-1 and TRBJ1-5; 7 nucleotides agree with TRBD1. V lost 6 bases and J lost 7; bases outside the gene matches: 6. Germline-derived CDR1 and CDR2 are SQVTM and ANQGSEA. The CDR3 is 12 residues long. As DNA, the CDR3 is TGCAGCGTCATCGACAGGGACCAGCCCCAGCATTTT. The encoded protein is CSVIDRDQPQHF.

The gene calls are TRBV2 and TRBJ2-1, with a tentative D call TRBD2 (6 bases). Between the trimmed V and J ends, which lost 5 bases and 2 bases, there was a span of 13 bases. This CDR3 has 15 amino acids. Germline values: CDR1 SNHLY, CDR2 FYNNEI. In DNA form, the CDR3 reads TGTGCCAGCAGTTCAGTACGGGGGACCTACAATGAGCAGTTCTTC. This sequence encodes CASSSVRGTYNEQFF.

CDR3 amino acids: CSVVEPHETQYF. The DNA for the CDR3 is TGCAGCGTTGTCGAGCCTCACGAGACCCAGTACTTC. This rearrangement joins TRBV29-1 to TRBJ2-5; D is uncertain. The CDR3 sequence is 12 residues long. CDR1 SQVTM and CDR2 ANQGSEA come from the germline V gene. V lost 4 bases, J lost 5 bases, and 11 bases lay in between.

This chain links TRBV28 with TRBJ1-2, with TRBD1 matching over 10 bases. The germline V gene encodes CDR1 MDHEN and CDR2 SYDVKM. The junction had 9 bases not matched to a gene; V was cut back by 4 bases and J by 7 bases. The CDR3 runs 15 residues. In DNA, the CDR3 is TGTGCCAGCAGTTCCCCAGACAGGGGGCGAAGTGGCTACACCTTC. Encoded protein: CASSSPDRGRSGYTF.